This is a list of T cell receptor beta chains from one sample in a study of T-cell memory formation after mild COVID-19. In TCRdb, the 5' RACE reads were re-called with MiXCR into one record per CDR3 protein. The table shows roughly 80,000 distinct CDR3 sequences, with around 13% occurring only once. The sequenced sample consisted of PBMCs or a T cell subset sorted from them (not recorded which). These receptors all come from an adult woman who had mild COVID-19 (a few samples of this study predate the infection). Cell type and time point are not known. Both conserved end residues are part of each CDR3. Fields, in order: V gene, J gene, clone size, D gene, CDR3 protein, CDR3 DNA. The D gene is left open where the match is weak. Only part of the rows carry a size: once, few, many, or a class if the clone is expanded.

TRBV29-1	TRBJ2-7	.	.	CSVGQPYEQYF	TGCAGCGTAGGTCAACCCTACGAGCAGTACTTC
TRBV6-5	TRBJ2-7	.	.	CASSYQGRYEQYF	TGTGCCAGCAGTTACCAGGGGCGGTACGAGCAGTACTTC
TRBV7-9	TRBJ2-5	few	.	CASSLGEETQYF	TGTGCCAGCAGCTTAGGAGAGGAGACCCAGTACTTC
TRBV29-1	TRBJ2-1	.	.	CSVEGQGDEQFF	TGCAGCGTTGAAGGGCAAGGCGATGAGCAGTTCTTC
TRBV25-1	TRBJ2-7	.	TRBD2	CASKEGSGGPYEQYF	TGTGCCAGCAAAGAAGGTAGCGGGGGGCCGTACGAGCAGTACTTC
TRBV9	TRBJ1-1	.	.	CASSVGGGEEGEAFF	TGTGCCAGCAGCGTAGGGGGAGGTGAGGAAGGTGAAGCTTTCTTT
TRBV6-2/TRBV6-3	TRBJ2-3	.	.	CASSYEFNPGRDTQYF	TGTGCCAGCAGTTACGAATTTAACCCCGGTCGTGATACGCAGTATTTT
TRBV1	TRBJ1-1	.	.	CTSRDRVFVTEAFF	TGCACCAGCAGAGACAGGGTTTTTGTGACTGAAGCTTTCTTT
TRBV20-1	TRBJ2-1	.	TRBD2	CSARVLAGVSYNEQFF	TGCAGTGCTAGAGTGCTAGCGGGAGTATCCTACAATGAGCAGTTCTTC
TRBV9	TRBJ2-7	.	.	CASSPTMTPGGPYEQYF	TGTGCCAGCAGCCCGACGATGACCCCAGGGGGGCCCTACGAGCAGTACTTC
TRBV7-2	TRBJ2-5	.	TRBD2	CASSFVAGGQETQYF	TGTGCCAGCAGCTTCGTGGCGGGGGGCCAAGAGACCCAGTACTTC
TRBV6-4	TRBJ2-3	.	.	CASSEGSTDTQYF	TGTGCCAGCAGTGAGGGGAGCACAGATACGCAGTATTTT
TRBV7-9	TRBJ2-7	.	.	CASSPGGGGPYEQYF	TGTGCCAGCAGCCCTGGCGGCGGAGGGCCCTACGAGCAGTACTTC
TRBV29-1	TRBJ2-1	.	.	CSVHRDNKNEQFF	TGCAGCGTGCACAGGGACAACAAGAATGAGCAGTTCTTC
TRBV6-5	TRBJ2-1	.	TRBD2	CASSDGTTEQFF	TGTGCCAGCAGTGACGGGACTACCGAGCAGTTCTTC
TRBV9	TRBJ2-3	.	.	CASTKGDRTFTDTQYF	TGTGCCAGCACCAAGGGGGACCGGACATTCACAGATACGCAGTATTTT
TRBV25-1	TRBJ2-7	.	.	CATEGSGDYEQYF	TGTGCCACCGAAGGCTCAGGAGACTACGAGCAGTACTTC
TRBV30	TRBJ2-5	.	TRBD1	CAWRDFRQGLYQETQYF	TGTGCCTGGAGGGACTTTCGACAGGGCCTGTACCAAGAGACCCAGTACTTC
TRBV5-3	TRBJ2-7	.	.	CARSLPREKSYEQYF	TGTGCCAGAAGTCTCCCACGGGAGAAGAGCTACGAGCAGTACTTC
TRBV29-1	TRBJ1-1	many	TRBD1	CSVLGQGVTEAFF	TGCAGCGTTTTGGGACAGGGGGTCACTGAAGCTTTCTTT
TRBV4-2	TRBJ2-3	many	.	CASSQDGGDTDTQYF	TGTGCCAGCAGCCAAGATGGAGGCGACACAGATACGCAGTATTTT
TRBV6-5	TRBJ1-2	.	.	CASSYSVIYGYTF	TGTGCCAGCAGTTATTCAGTCATCTATGGCTACACCTTC
TRBV13	TRBJ2-7	many	.	CASSRGGVSSEQYF	TGTGCCAGCAGCCGAGGGGGAGTTTCGAGTGAGCAGTACTTC
TRBV6-5	TRBJ2-1	.	.	CASALSQQPSPYNEQFF	TGTGCCAGCGCCCTTTCCCAACAGCCTTCGCCTTACAATGAGCAGTTCTTC
TRBV7-6	TRBJ2-1	.	TRBD2	CASSFTSTRTSGGPTSSYNEQFF	TGTGCCAGCAGCTTCACCTCCACCCGGACTAGCGGGGGGCCGACCAGCTCCTACAATGAGCAGTTCTTC
TRBV29-1	TRBJ2-7	many	.	CSALDVYEQYF	TGCAGCGCCCTCGACGTCTACGAGCAGTACTTC
TRBV6-5	TRBJ2-7	many	.	CASSYSVQRAVYEQYF	TGTGCCAGCAGTTATTCGGTACAGAGGGCTGTCTACGAGCAGTACTTC
TRBV7-2	TRBJ1-1	few	.	CASTPSGFLTDSAMNTEAFF	TGTGCCAGCACCCCTAGCGGTTTTTTGACAGACTCTGCCATGAACACTGAAGCTTTCTTT
TRBV7-9	TRBJ2-1	few	.	CASSLGETGYNEQFF	TGTGCCAGCAGCTTAGGGGAGACTGGCTACAATGAGCAGTTCTTC
TRBV27	TRBJ2-5	few	.	CASSLWDDKETQYF	TGTGCCAGCAGTTTATGGGACGATAAAGAGACCCAGTACTTC
TRBV29-1	TRBJ2-7	few	TRBD2	CSICRAGGYEQYF	TGCAGTATCTGTCGTGCGGGAGGTTACGAGCAGTACTTC
TRBV5-1	TRBJ1-1	many	.	CASSPGGGTEAFF	TGCGCCAGCAGCCCCGGGGGAGGGACTGAAGCTTTCTTT
TRBV9	TRBJ2-1	few	TRBD2	CASSVDLAGVSYNEQFF	TGTGCCAGCAGCGTAGATCTAGCGGGTGTTTCCTACAATGAGCAGTTCTTC
TRBV7-9	TRBJ2-7	many	.	CASSRKTSYEQYF	TGTGCCAGCAGCCGAAAAACATCCTACGAGCAGTACTTC
TRBV7-6	TRBJ2-7	few	TRBD1	CASSSGTGGLEQYF	TGTGCCAGTTCTTCCGGGACAGGGGGGCTAGAGCAGTACTTC
TRBV5-1	TRBJ2-7	.	TRBD2	CASSYGTNYEQYF	TGCGCCAGCAGTTACGGGACTAACTACGAGCAGTACTTC
TRBV4-1	TRBJ2-5	once	.	CASTPRDTPFQTQYF	TGCGCCAGCACACCAAGGGATACCCCTTTCCAGACCCAGTACTTC
TRBV13	TRBJ2-5	.	TRBD2	CASSLGLAGAPGDQYF	TGTGCCAGCAGCTTAGGACTAGCGGGGGCCCCGGGAGACCAGTACTTC
TRBV5-1	TRBJ2-5	.	.	CASSLVQGQETQYF	TGCGCCAGCAGCTTGGTACAGGGCCAAGAGACACAGTACTTC
TRBV7-3	TRBJ2-2	.	.	CASRPNTGELFF	TGTGCCAGCAGGCCGAACACCGGGGAGCTGTTTTTT
TRBV4-2	TRBJ2-7	.	.	CASSPRQASYEQYF	TGTGCCAGCAGCCCTCGACAGGCCAGCTACGAGCAGTACTTC
TRBV21-1	TRBJ2-7	few	.	CASSKVPGYWEQYF	TGTGCCAGCAGCAAAGTCCCAGGGTACTGGGAGCAGTACTTC
TRBV6-5	TRBJ2-3	.	TRBD2	CASRAGTTDTQYF	TGTGCCAGCAGAGCGGGGACCACAGATACGCAGTATTTT
TRBV4-3	TRBJ2-7	many	.	CASSQDTTPASYEQYF	TGCGCCAGCAGCCAAGATACTACACCCGCCTCCTACGAGCAGTACTTC
TRBV7-9	TRBJ2-1	few	.	CASSFSGGDSYNEQFF	TGTGCCAGCAGCTTCTCTGGAGGGGATTCCTACAATGAGCAGTTCTTC
TRBV29-1	TRBJ2-5	.	TRBD2	CSVTLAGEEQYF	TGCAGCGTTACTCTAGCGGGTGAAGAGCAGTACTTC
TRBV4-2	TRBJ1-1	.	.	CASSLGTPYTEAFF	TGTGCCAGCAGCCTGGGGACACCGTACACTGAAGCTTTCTTT
TRBV5-1	TRBJ2-3	many	.	CASSLVGGGLAGRPRTDTQYF	TGCGCCAGCAGCTTGGTGGGGGGAGGATTGGCAGGCCGGCCACGCACAGATACGCAGTATTTT
TRBV6-5	TRBJ2-1	few	TRBD1	CASSYDRASNEQFF	TGTGCCAGCAGTTATGACAGGGCGTCCAATGAGCAGTTCTTC
TRBV7-9	TRBJ2-3	.	TRBD1	CASSIKTGTVSTDTQYF	TGTGCCAGCAGCATAAAAACCGGGACAGTGAGCACAGATACGCAGTATTTT
TRBV9	TRBJ2-1	.	.	CASSFSRRGDYNEQFF	TGTGCCAGCAGCTTCTCCCGACGGGGTGACTACAATGAGCAGTTCTTC
TRBV7-9	TRBJ2-4	few	TRBD1	CASSPAPGQGDIQYF	TGTGCCAGCAGCCCCGCCCCTGGACAGGGAGACATTCAGTACTTC
TRBV7-9	TRBJ1-1	few	.	CASSLGGWGAFF	TGTGCCAGCAGCTTAGGGGGTTGGGGAGCTTTCTTT
TRBV7-9	TRBJ2-5	few	TRBD2	CASSGLAGLAGVGQETQYF	TGTGCCAGCAGCGGACTAGCGGGACTAGCGGGAGTTGGGCAAGAGACCCAGTACTTC
TRBV7-2	TRBJ2-1	many	TRBD2	CASSSGLAGEYYEQFF	TGTGCCAGCAGCTCGGGACTAGCGGGGGAGTACTATGAGCAGTTCTTC
TRBV7-9	TRBJ2-1	.	.	CASSLGAVAPYNEQFF	TGTGCCAGCAGCTTAGGTGCGGTGGCCCCATACAATGAGCAGTTCTTC
TRBV25-1	TRBJ1-2	.	.	CASSESGAPGGGYTF	TGTGCCAGCAGTGAATCCGGGGCGCCGGGTGGTGGCTACACCTTC